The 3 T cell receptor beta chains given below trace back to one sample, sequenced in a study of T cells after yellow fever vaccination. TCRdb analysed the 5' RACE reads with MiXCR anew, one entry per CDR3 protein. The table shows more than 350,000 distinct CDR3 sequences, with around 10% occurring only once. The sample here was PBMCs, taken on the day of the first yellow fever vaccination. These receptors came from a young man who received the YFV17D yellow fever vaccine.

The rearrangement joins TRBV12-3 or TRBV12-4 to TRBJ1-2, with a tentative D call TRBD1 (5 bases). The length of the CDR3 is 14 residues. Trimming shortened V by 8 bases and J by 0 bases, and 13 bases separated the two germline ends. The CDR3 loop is CASWLGGANYGYTF. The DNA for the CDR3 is TGTGCCAGCTGGCTCGGGGGAGCTAACTATGGCTACACCTTC.

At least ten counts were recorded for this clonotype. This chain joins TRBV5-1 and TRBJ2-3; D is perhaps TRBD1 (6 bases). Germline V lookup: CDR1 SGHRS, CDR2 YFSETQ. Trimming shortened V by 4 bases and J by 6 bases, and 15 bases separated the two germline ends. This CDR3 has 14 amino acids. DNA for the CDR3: TGCGCCAGCAGCAACAAGGGAAGGGGGGATACGCAGTATTTT. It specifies CASSNKGRGDTQYF.

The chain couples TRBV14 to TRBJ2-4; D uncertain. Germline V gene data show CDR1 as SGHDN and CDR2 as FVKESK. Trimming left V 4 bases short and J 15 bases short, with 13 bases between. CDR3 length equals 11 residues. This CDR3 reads CASSPTALRYF. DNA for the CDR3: TGTGCCAGCAGCCCGACCGCCCTGCGGTACTTC.